These 21 T cell receptor beta chains were sequenced from one sample in a study of graft-versus-host responses after intestinal transplantation. Libraries were prepared by immunoSEQ multiplex PCR; TCRdb keeps only in-frame clonotypes and omits some of them. The table lists under 90,000 clones, about 92% of them singletons. Sequenced here: PBMCs, sampled 98 days after intestinal transplantation. These TCRs come from a human patient who received an intestinal transplant, so some T cells may come from the graft donor.

In this sample, this clone turned up once. The rearrangement links TRBV9 to TRBJ2-7, with 9 bases lining up with TRBD1. The CDR3 runs to 15 residues. Germline CDR1 SGDLS, CDR2 YYNGEE. The V gene end was trimmed by 0 bases and the J gene end by 3 bases; junction bases not matched to a gene: 4. In DNA form, the CDR3 reads TGTGCCAGCAGCGTAGGAACAGGGGGCGGCTACGAGCAGTACTTC. Translating gives CASSVGTGGGYEQYF.

This sequence joins TRBV2 and TRBJ2-1; 9 bases fit TRBD1. The CDR3 sequence is 15 residues long. Germline V lookup: CDR1 SNHLY, CDR2 FYNNEI. Trimming cost V 2 bases and J 3 bases; bases outside gene matches: 2. CDR3 coding DNA: TGTGCCAGCAGTGAACCGGGACAGGGCTACAATGAGCAGTTCTTC. Translating gives CASSEPGQGYNEQFF.

The chain joins TRBV5-1 to TRBJ2-5; TRBD2 matches 8 bases. Germline assignment: CDR1 SGHRS and CDR2 YFSETQ. V shed 0 bases, J shed 2 bases, and the junction held 9 bases outside the gene matches. CDR3 length: 17 residues. The CDR3 protein is CASSLADGAGGQETQYF. In nucleotides, the CDR3 is TGCGCCAGCAGCTTGGCCGATGGGGCGGGGGGTCAAGAGACCCAGTACTTC.

The chain recombines TRBV6-1 with TRBJ1-1; TRBD1 agrees at 7 bases. J was trimmed by 3 bases and V by 6 bases; bases with no gene match: 7. CDR1 and CDR2 from the germline V gene are MNHNS and SASEGT. There are 14 residues in the CDR3. CDR3 in DNA: TGTGCCAGCAGCAACGACAGGGTATACACTGAAGCTTTCTTT. Translated: CASSNDRVYTEAFF.

This clone appeared a single time. The rearrangement links TRBV5-1 to TRBJ2-5; TRBD2 matches at 7 bases. J lost 5 bases, V lost 0 bases, and 4 bases had no gene match. From germline, CDR1 is SGHRS and CDR2 YFSETQ. This CDR3 has 14 residues. The CDR3 loop reads CASSLAGGVETQYF. CDR3 DNA sequence: TGCGCCAGCAGCTTGGCGGGAGGAGTGGAGACCCAGTACTTC.

The CDR3 is CASSPGTLGIYEQYF. As DNA, the CDR3 is TGTGCCAGTAGTCCAGGGACCCTAGGGATCTACGAGCAGTACTTC. The chain couples TRBV19 to TRBJ2-7; the D gene could be TRBD1 or TRBD2 (5 bases each). Trimming removed 5 bases from V and 3 bases from J, with 17 bases in between. CDR3 length equals 15 residues. The germline V gene has CDR1 LNHDA and CDR2 SQIVND (reference sequence). The full variable domain, completed using reference TRBV19 and TRBJ2-7, is DGGITQSPKYLFRKEGQNVTLSCEQNLNHDAMYWYRQDPGQGLRLIYYSQIVNDFQKGDIAEGYSVSREKKESFPLTVTSAQKNPTAFYLCASSPGTLGIYEQYFGPGTRLTVT.

The chain carries TRBV21-1 and TRBJ2-1; whether TRBD2, the table's D call, matches the DNA was not checked. TRBV21-1 is a pseudogene segment. This CDR3 has 23 residues. CDR3 in amino acids: CASSRTGGEPLGLAGSSYNEQFF. DNA of the CDR3: TGTGCCAGCAGCAGGACAGGGGGCGAGCCCCTGGGACTAGCGGGGAGCTCCTACAATGAGCAGTTCTTC.

The CDR3 bases are TGTGCCAGCAGCTTAGACCAGTGTGCAGGGGGCCCCTACGAGCAGTACTTC. Protein: CASSLDQCAGGPYEQYF. V and J are TRBV7-4 and TRBJ2-5, with TRBD1 matching over 8 bases. The J call is in doubt because the DNA end fits TRBJ2-7 better. CDR3 length equals 17 residues. Looked up from germline, CDR1 is SGHVT and CDR2 is SQSDAQ.

The chain employs TRBV21-1 and TRBJ2-6. TRBV21-1 is a pseudogene. This CDR3 spans 16 amino acids. The CDR3 loop is CASSVRPLPGANVLTF. CDR3 coding DNA: TGTGCCAGCAGCGTACGACCGTTACCTGGGGCCAACGTCCTGACTTTC.

This chain uses TRBV6-6 with TRBJ2-7; the match to TRBD1 covers 9 bases. The trim removed 0 bases at V and 3 bases at J, leaving 0 bases unmatched. There are 14 residues in the CDR3. Germline V gene sequence: CDR1 MNHNY, CDR2 SVGAGI (reference sequence). The CDR3 spells CASSYSTGGYEQYF. Here the CDR3 DNA reads TGTGCCAGCAGTTACTCGACAGGGGGCTACGAGCAGTACTTC.

J is TRBJ1-6 and V is TRBV6-5; 9 nucleotides match TRBD1. CDR1 is MNHEY, CDR2 SVGAGI, per germline. Trimming at V came to 0 bases and at J to 9 bases, leaving 6 bases not matched to a gene. The CDR3 sequence is 16 residues long. This CDR3 is CASSYSMGQGGSPLHF. The DNA for the CDR3 is TGTGCCAGCAGTTACTCGATGGGACAGGGAGGTTCACCCCTCCACTTT.

In DNA form, the CDR3 reads TGTGCCAGCAGCTTGACAGGAAAAAACATTCAGTACTTC. Translating gives CASSLTGKNIQYF. J is TRBJ2-4 and V is TRBV5-4, with a possible D match to TRBD1 (5 bases). V lost 1 base, J lost 4 bases, and 6 bases lay in between. Germline lookup yields CDR1 SGHNT and CDR2 YYREEE (reference sequence). CDR3 size: 13 residues.

CDR3 protein: CASSKGTGLYEQYF. DNA of the CDR3: TGTGCCAGCAGCAAAGGAACAGGGCTCTACGAGCAGTACTTC. The chain employs TRBV21-1 and TRBJ2-7; the table gives TRBD1 as D, unverified against the DNA. TRBV21-1 represents a pseudogene. This CDR3 is built from 14 residues.

The rearrangement joins TRBV6-1 to TRBJ2-7, with a tentative D call TRBD1 (6 bases). The CDR3 is 15 amino acids. The germline gives CDR1 MNHNS, CDR2 SASEGT. Trimming pared 5 bases from V and 0 bases from J, leaving 14 bases between. The CDR3 loop is CASSLRQASSYEQYF. CDR3 coding DNA: TGTGCCAGCAGTTTACGACAGGCGAGCTCCTACGAGCAGTACTTC.

The genes are TRBV5-1 and TRBJ2-7, with D unclear. Germline V lookup: CDR1 SGHRS, CDR2 YFSETQ. V lost 4 bases and J lost 2, with 10 bases in between. The CDR3 spans 13 residues. The CDR3 region is CASSPLNTYEQYF. CDR3 DNA: TGCGCCAGCAGCCCCTTAAACACCTACGAGCAGTACTTC.

This clone was recorded only once. V gene TRBV9 combines with J gene TRBJ1-2; TRBD1 matches at 7 bases. The CDR3 covers 17 residues. V was clipped by 0 bases and J by 0 bases; unmatched bases: 8. Per germline, CDR1 SGDLS and CDR2 YYNGEE. The CDR3 region has the DNA TGTGCCAGCAGCGTAGGAGGGGGCGCTCCCTCTAACTATGGCTACACCTTC. It codes for CASSVGGGAPSNYGYTF.

The V and J genes are TRBV29-1 and TRBJ2-5; D remains ambiguous. From germline, CDR1 is SQVTM and CDR2 ANQGSEA. The CDR3 runs 12 residues. V was trimmed by 4 bases and J by 0 bases, leaving 6 bases between them. CDR3 amino acids: CSVVSYQETQYF. CDR3 bases: TGCAGCGTTGTCTCTTACCAAGAGACCCAGTACTTC.

The chain couples TRBV15 to TRBJ1-4, with D unclear. This CDR3 is built from 12 residues. Looked up from germline, CDR1 is LNHNV and CDR2 is YYDKDF (reference sequence). Trimming pared 5 bases from V and 5 bases from J, leaving 6 bases between. CDR3 residues: CATSRRNEKLFF. The CDR3 DNA is TGTGCCACCAGCCGTCGGAATGAAAAACTGTTTTTT.

CDR3: CATRQGPNTEAFF. CDR3 DNA sequence: TGCGCCACCCGACAGGGCCCGAACACTGAAGCTTTCTTT. The chain uses TRBV10-2 and TRBJ1-1; 7 positions match TRBD1. This CDR3 is built from 13 residues. CDR1 is WSHSY and CDR2 is SAAADI in the germline V gene. The ends lost 10 bases at V and 1 base at J; junction bases unmatched: 6.

The chain carries TRBV6-5 and TRBJ1-2; maybe TRBD1 (5 bases). Trimming removed 6 bases at V and 4 bases at J, with 15 bases between. The CDR3 spans 14 residues. Germline V gene data show CDR1 as MNHEY and CDR2 as SVGAGI. CDR3 region: CASSGGGGSYGYTF. Here the CDR3 DNA reads TGTGCCAGCAGCGGGGGTGGGGGGAGCTATGGCTACACCTTC.

The chain recombines TRBV11-2 with TRBJ2-2; possibly TRBD2 for D (5 bases). From germline, CDR1 is SGHAT and CDR2 FQNNGV. Trimming shortened V by 2 bases and J by 4 bases, and 8 bases separated the two germline ends. The CDR3 consists of 14 residues. CDR3 bases: TGTGCCAGCAGCTTATATCGGGGCACCGGGGAGCTGTTTTTT. This encodes CASSLYRGTGELFF.